This TCR beta chain derives from a study of CXCR3-negative and CXCR3-positive naive CD8 T cells. Each CD8+ T cell subset was flow-sorted in triplicate. Every sort contained 300,000 or so cells. The CDR3 extends over 15 amino acids. Germline values: CDR1 MRHNA, CDR2 SNTAGT. The authors prepared UMI-labeled TRB cDNA libraries by 5' RACE. TCRdb reanalyzed the 5' RACE reads and collapses them to one entry per CDR3 protein, without DNA. The ten top clones account for 2% to 3%, within a sample of approximately 47,000 distinct CDR3 sequences. The sequencing sample was made of naive CXCR3- CD8+ T cells from blood. Subset defined: CD45RO-CCR7+CD27+CD95- naive CD8+ T cells lacking CXCR3 (TNR3-). The TCR sequence derives from a human donor in good health. Some clones in this sample may be carry-over from other donors' samples. The chain has TRBV6-4 and TRBJ1-5. The CDR3 here is CASILKGWDGQPQHF.